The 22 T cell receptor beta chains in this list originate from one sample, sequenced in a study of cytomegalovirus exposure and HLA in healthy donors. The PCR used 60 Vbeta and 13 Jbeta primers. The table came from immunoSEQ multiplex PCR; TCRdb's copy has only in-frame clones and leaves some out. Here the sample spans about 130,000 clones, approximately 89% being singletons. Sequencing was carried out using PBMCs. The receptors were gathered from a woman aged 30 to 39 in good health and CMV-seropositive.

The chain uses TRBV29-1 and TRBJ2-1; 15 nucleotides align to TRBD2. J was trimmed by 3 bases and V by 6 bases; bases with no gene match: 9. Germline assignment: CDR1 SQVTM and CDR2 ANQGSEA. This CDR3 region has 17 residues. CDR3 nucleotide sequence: TGCAGCGTCCTCGGGGGACTAGCGGGAGGAATCTACAATGAGCAGTTCTTC. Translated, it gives CSVLGGLAGGIYNEQFF.

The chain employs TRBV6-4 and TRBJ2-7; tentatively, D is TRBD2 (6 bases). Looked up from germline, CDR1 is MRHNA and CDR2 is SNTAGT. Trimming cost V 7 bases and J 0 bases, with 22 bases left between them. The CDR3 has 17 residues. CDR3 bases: TGTGCCAGCACTCCCCTTCGGGACTCGCCCATCTCCTACGAGCAGTACTTC. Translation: CASTPLRDSPISYEQYF.

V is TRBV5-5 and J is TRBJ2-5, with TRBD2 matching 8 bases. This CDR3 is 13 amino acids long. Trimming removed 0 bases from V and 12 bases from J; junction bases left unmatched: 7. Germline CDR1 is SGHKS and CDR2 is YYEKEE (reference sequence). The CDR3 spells CASSLESGGPKYF. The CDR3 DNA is TGTGCCAGCAGCTTGGAGAGCGGGGGACCGAAGTACTTC.

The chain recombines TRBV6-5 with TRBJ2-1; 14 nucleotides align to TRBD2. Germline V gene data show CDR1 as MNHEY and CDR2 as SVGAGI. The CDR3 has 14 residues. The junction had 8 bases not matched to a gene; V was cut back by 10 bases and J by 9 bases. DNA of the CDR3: TGTGCCACCCAGGGACTAGCGGGAGAGGGTGAGCAGTTCTTC. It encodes CATQGLAGEGEQFF.

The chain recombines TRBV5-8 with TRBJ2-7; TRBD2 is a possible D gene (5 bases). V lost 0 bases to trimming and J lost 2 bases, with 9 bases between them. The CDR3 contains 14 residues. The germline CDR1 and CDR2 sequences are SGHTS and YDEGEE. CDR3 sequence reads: CASSLAEGTYEQYF. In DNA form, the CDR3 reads TGTGCCAGCAGCTTGGCCGAGGGAACCTACGAGCAGTACTTC. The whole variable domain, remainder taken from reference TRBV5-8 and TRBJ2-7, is EAGVTQSPTHLIKTRGQQATLRCSPISGHTSVYWYQQALGLGLQFLLWYDEGEERNRGNFPPRFSGRQFPNYSSELNVNALELEDSALYLCASSLAEGTYEQYFGPGTRLTVT.

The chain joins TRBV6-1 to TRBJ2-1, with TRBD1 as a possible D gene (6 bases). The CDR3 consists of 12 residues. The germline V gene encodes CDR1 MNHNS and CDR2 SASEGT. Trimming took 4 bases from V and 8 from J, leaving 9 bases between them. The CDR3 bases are TGTGCCAGCAGTGGACAGGACCATGAGCAGTTCTTC. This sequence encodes CASSGQDHEQFF.

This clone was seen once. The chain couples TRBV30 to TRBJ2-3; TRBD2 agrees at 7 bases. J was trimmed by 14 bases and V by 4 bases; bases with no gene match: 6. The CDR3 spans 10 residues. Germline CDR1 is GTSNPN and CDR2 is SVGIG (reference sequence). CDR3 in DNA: TGTGCCTGGATGGGCGGGAGAGTGTATTTT. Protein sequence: CAWMGGRVYF.

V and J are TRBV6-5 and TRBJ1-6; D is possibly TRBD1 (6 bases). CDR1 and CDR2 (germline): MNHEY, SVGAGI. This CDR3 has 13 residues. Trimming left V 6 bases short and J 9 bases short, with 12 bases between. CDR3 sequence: CASSSPRGSPLHF. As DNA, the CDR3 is TGTGCCAGCAGCTCCCCCAGGGGTTCACCCCTCCACTTT.

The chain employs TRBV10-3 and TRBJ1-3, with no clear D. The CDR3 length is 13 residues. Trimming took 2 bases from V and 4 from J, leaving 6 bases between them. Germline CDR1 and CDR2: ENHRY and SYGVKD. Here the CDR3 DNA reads TGTGCCATCAGTGAGGGGCTAGGAAACACCATATATTTT. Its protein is CAISEGLGNTIYF.

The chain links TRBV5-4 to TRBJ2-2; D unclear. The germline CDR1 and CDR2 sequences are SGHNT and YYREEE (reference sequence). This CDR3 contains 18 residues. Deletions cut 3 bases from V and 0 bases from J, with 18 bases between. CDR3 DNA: TGTGCCAGCAGCTCCCCTGCTCAGCGTTACGCGAACACCGGGGAGCTGTTTTTT. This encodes CASSSPAQRYANTGELFF.

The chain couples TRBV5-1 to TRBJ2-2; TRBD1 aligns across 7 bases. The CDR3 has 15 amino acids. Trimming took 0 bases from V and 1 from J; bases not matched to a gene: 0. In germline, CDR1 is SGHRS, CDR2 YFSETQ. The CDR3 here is CASSLDRGNTGELFF. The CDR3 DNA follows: TGCGCCAGCAGCTTGGACAGGGGGAACACCGGGGAGCTGTTTTTT.

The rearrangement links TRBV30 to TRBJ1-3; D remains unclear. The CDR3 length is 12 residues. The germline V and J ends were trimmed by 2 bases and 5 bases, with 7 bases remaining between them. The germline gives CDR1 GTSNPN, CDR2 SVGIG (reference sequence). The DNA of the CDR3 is TGTGCCTGGAGTCCTATACGAAACACCATATATTTT. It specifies CAWSPIRNTIYF. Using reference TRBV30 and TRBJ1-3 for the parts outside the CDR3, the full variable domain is SQTIHQWPATLVQPVGSPLSLECTVEGTSNPNLYWYRQAAGRGLQLLFYSVGIGQISSEVPQNLSASRPQDRQFILSSKKLLLSDSGFYLCAWSPIRNTIYFGEGSWLTVV.

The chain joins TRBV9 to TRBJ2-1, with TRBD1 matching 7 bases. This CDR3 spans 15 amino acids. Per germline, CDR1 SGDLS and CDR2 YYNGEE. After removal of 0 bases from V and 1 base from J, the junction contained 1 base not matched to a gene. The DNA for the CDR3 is TGTGCCAGCAGCGTAGAGGGACAGTCCTACAATGAGCAGTTCTTC. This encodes CASSVEGQSYNEQFF.

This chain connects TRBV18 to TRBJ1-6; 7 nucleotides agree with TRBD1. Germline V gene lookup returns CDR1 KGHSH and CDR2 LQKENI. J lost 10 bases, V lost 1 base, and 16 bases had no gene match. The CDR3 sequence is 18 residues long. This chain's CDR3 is CASSPLAGGAPSSSPLHF. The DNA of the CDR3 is TGTGCCAGCTCACCACTCGCAGGGGGTGCGCCGTCTTCCTCACCCCTCCACTTT.

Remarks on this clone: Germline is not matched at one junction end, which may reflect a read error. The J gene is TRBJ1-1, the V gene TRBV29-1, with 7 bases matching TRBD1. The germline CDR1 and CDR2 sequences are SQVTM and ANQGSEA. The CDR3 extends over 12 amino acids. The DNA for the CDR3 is TGCAGCGTTAGGGGGCTGAACGCTGAAGCTTTCTTT. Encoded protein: CSVRGLNAEAFF.

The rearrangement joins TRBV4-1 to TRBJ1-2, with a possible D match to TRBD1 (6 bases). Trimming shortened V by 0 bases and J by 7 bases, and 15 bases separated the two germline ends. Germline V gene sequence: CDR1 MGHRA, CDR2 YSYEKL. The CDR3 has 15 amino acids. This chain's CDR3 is CASSQDGLGARGYTF. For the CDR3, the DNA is TGCGCCAGCAGCCAAGATGGCTTGGGGGCGCGTGGCTACACCTTC.

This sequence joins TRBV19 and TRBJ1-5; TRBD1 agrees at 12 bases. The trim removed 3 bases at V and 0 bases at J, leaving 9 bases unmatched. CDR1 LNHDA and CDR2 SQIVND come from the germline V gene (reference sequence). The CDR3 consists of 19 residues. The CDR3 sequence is CASSMGTGGPPYSNQPQHF. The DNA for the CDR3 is TGTGCCAGTAGTATGGGGACAGGGGGCCCTCCTTATAGCAATCAGCCCCAGCATTTT. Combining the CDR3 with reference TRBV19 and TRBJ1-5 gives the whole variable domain DGGITQSPKYLFRKEGQNVTLSCEQNLNHDAMYWYRQDPGQGLRLIYYSQIVNDFQKGDIAEGYSVSREKKESFPLTVTSAQKNPTAFYLCASSMGTGGPPYSNQPQHFGDGTRLSIL.

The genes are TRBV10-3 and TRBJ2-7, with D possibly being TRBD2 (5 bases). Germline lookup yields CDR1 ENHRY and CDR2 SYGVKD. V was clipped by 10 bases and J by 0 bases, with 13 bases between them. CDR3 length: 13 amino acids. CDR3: CASADFSSYEQYF. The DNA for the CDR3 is TGTGCCAGCGCGGACTTTTCCTCCTACGAGCAGTACTTC.

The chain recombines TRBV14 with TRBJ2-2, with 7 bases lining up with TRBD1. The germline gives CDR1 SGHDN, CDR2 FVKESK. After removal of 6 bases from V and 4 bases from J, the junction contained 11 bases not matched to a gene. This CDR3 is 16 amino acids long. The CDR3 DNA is TGTGCCAGCAGTCCCTTCCGGGACAGCGGCACCGGGGAGCTGTTTTTT. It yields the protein CASSPFRDSGTGELFF. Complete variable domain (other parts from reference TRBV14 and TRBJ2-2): EAGVTQFPSHSVIEKGQTVTLRCDPISGHDNLYWYRRVMGKEIKFLLHFVKESKQDESGMPNNRFLAERTGGTYSTLKVQPAELEDSGVYFCASSPFRDSGTGELFFGEGSRLTVL.

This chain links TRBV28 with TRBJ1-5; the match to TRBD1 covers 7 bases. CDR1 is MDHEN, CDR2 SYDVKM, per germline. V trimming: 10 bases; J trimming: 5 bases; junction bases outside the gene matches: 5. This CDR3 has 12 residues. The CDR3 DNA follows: TGTGCCACCTCGGGACAGTATCAGCCCCAGCATTTT. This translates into CATSGQYQPQHF.

The CDR3 loop reads CASSFYRDINQPQHF. CDR3 sequence (DNA): TGTGCCAGTAGTTTTTACCGGGACATCAATCAGCCCCAGCATTTT. The chain carries TRBV19 and TRBJ1-5, with D maybe TRBD1 (6 bases). Germline assignment: CDR1 LNHDA and CDR2 SQIVND (reference sequence). Deletions cut 5 bases from V and 3 bases from J, with 14 bases between. The CDR3 covers 15 residues.

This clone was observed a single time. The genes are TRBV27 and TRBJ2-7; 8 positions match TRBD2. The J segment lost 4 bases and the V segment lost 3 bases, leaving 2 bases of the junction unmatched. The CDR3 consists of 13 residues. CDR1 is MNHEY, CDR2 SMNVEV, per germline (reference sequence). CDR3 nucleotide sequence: TGTGCCAGCAGTTTGGGACTAGGATACGAGCAGTACTTC. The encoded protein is CASSLGLGYEQYF.